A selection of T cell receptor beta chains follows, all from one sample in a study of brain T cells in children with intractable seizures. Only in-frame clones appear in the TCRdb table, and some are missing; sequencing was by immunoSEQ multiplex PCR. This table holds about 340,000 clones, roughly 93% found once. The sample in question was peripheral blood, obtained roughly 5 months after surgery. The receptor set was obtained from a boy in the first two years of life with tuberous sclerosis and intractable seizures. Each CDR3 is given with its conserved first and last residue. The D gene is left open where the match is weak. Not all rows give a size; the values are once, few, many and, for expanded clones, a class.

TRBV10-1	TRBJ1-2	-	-	TGCGCCAGCAGGATTAGGACCGGGCGAATTCTTGGCTACACCTTC	CASRIRTGRILGYTF
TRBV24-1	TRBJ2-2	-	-	TGTGCCACCAGTCCCCAAGCCGGGACTGCCGCGAACACCGGGGAGCTGTTTTTT	CATSPQAGTAANTGELFF
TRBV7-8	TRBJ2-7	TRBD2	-	TGTGCCAGCAGCTTAGATACGGGACTAGTTATTAGCTACGAGCAGTACTTC	CASSLDTGLVISYEQYF
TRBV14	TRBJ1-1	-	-	TGTGCCAGCAGCCAAGATTCGCCGAACACTGAAGCTTTCTTT	CASSQDSPNTEAFF
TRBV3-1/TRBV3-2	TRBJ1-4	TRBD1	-	TGTGCCAGCAGGGACGACAGGGGGTTCGGTGAAAAACTGTTTTTT	CASRDDRGFGEKLFF
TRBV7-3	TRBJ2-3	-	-	TGTGCCAGCAGCTTAACGGGGGTTAGCGCGTCACCTAGCACAGATACGCAGTATTTT	CASSLTGVSASPSTDTQYF
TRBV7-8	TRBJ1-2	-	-	TGTGCCAGCAGCTTATCTTTCGGGACGGGCGGCTATGGCTACACCTTC	CASSLSFGTGGYGYTF
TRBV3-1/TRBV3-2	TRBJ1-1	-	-	TGTGCCAGCAGTCCTAGTCTAATCACAAACACTGAAGCTTTCTTT	CASSPSLITNTEAFF
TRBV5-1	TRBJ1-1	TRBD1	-	TGCGCCAGCAGCTCTATACAGGGGGCTGGCACTGAAGCTTTCTTT	CASSSIQGAGTEAFF
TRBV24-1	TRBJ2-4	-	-	TGTGCCACCGGGAACAGGTTAGCCAAAAACATTCAGTACTTC	CATGNRLAKNIQYF
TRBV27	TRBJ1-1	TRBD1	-	TGTGCCAGCACCCCAGAGACAGGGATGGACACTGAAGCTTTCTTT	CASTPETGMDTEAFF
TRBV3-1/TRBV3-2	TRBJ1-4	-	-	TGTGCCAGCAGCCAACTAAGACAACGGGCTGAAAAACTGTTTTTT	CASSQLRQRAEKLFF
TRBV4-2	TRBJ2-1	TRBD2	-	TGTGCCAGCAGCCAAGATTTGGGGGAGGGCCTCTACAATGAGCAGTTCTTC	CASSQDLGEGLYNEQFF
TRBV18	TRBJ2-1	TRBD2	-	TGTGCCAGCTCACCGAAAAGACTAGCGGGGGGGCGTACTCTGCCGAATGAGCAGTTCTTC	CASSPKRLAGGRTLPNEQFF
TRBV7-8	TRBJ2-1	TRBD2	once	TGTGCCCTAAAGACTAGCGGGAGCCCCTTATACAATGAGCAGTTCTTC	CALKTSGSPLYNEQFF
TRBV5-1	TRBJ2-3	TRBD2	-	TGCGCCAGCAGCCCGGGAGGGCGGGCAGATACGCAGTATTTT	CASSPGGRADTQYF
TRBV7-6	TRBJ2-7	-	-	TGTGCCAGCAGCTTAGGGGGCCAGGGATACGAGCAGTACTTC	CASSLGGQGYEQYF
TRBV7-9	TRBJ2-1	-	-	TGTGCCAGCAGCTTAGGGGTGGGGTGGGATGAGCAGTTCTTC	CASSLGVGWDEQFF
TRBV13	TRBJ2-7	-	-	TGTGCCAGCAGCTTAAGGGACCAAACCTACGAGCAGTACTTC	CASSLRDQTYEQYF
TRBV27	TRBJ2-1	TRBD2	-	TGTGCCAGCAGTTTATCGGCTAGCGGGTACAATGAGCAGTTCTTC	CASSLSASGYNEQFF
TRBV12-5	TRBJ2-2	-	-	TGTGCTAGTGGTTTGGTGCGGTCGGGAGATGCGAACACCGGGGAGCTGTTTTTT	CASGLVRSGDANTGELFF
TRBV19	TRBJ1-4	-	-	TGTGCCAGTAGAGTCCAGGTTTCCCGGGAGGAAAAACTGTTTTTT	CASRVQVSREEKLFF
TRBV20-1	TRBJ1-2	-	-	TGCAGTGCTAGAGAACCGGGGGAGGGGGCCTTC	CSAREPGEGAF
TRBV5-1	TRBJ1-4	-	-	TGCGCCAGCAGCTTGGCCGGGGGTGAAGGGGAAAAACTGTTTTTT	CASSLAGGEGEKLFF
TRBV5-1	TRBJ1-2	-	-	TGCGCCAGCAGCCCCGGTTCTATTTTTGAGGGCTACACCTTC	CASSPGSIFEGYTF
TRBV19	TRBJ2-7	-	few	TGTGCCAGTAGTTTTGGATCCTCCTACGAGCAGTACTTC	CASSFGSSYEQYF
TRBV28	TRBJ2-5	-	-	TGTGCCAGCAGTTTGGGACTGCCAGAGACCCAGTACTTC	CASSLGLPETQYF
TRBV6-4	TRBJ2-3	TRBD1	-	TGTGCCAGCAGCTGGGGACAGGGAGGTGCAGATACGCAGTATTTT	CASSWGQGGADTQYF
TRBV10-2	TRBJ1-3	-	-	TGCGCCAGCAGCCACCCCGGGATGGACGGAAACACCATATATTTT	CASSHPGMDGNTIYF
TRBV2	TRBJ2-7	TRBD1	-	TGTGCCACCACCACAGGGGAGACCTACGAGCAGTACTTC	CATTTGETYEQYF
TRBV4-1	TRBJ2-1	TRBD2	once	TGCGCCAGCAGCCAACCGGTTGAGCGGGAGAAGTATGAGCAGTTCTTC	CASSQPVEREKYEQFF
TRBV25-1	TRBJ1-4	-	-	TGTGCCAGCTCTACAGGGTCGGTAGGGGAAAAACTGTTTTTT	CASSTGSVGEKLFF
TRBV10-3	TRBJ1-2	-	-	TGTGCCATCAGGTCAGGGGACTACTATGGCTACACCTTC	CAIRSGDYYGYTF
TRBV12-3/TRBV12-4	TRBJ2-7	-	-	TGTGCCAGCGGACAGACGGGGTCCTACGAGCAGTACTTC	CASGQTGSYEQYF
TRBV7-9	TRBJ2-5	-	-	TGTGCCAGCACCGGTAGGTCGGAGAGTGAGACCCAGTACTTC	CASTGRSESETQYF
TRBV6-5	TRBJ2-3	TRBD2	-	TGTGCCAGCAGTCGACTAGCGGGAGACTCCGATACGCAGTATTTT	CASSRLAGDSDTQYF
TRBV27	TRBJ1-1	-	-	TGTGCCAGCAGTCACCGTGGGGGCTGGGACACTGAAGCTTTCTTT	CASSHRGGWDTEAFF
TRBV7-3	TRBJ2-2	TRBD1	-	TGTGCCAGCAGCTTAGCAGGGGGCTGGAACACCGGGGAGCTGTTTTTT	CASSLAGGWNTGELFF
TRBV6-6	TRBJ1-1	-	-	TGTGCCAGCAGTTATGCGGGAACTGAAGCTTTCTTT	CASSYAGTEAFF
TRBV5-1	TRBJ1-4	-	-	TGCGCCAGCAGCTTGTGGACGGCAGAAAAACTGTTTTTT	CASSLWTAEKLFF
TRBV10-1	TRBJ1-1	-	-	TGCGCCAGCAGCGCAGGACGGCTGATCACTGAAGCTTTCTTT	CASSAGRLITEAFF
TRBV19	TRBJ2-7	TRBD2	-	TGTGCCAGTAGTATGGTCCTAAGAACTAGCGGTCCCTACGAGCAGTACTTC	CASSMVLRTSGPYEQYF